This passage covers 20 T cell receptor beta chains from one sample sequenced in a study of early T cells in non-severe SARS-CoV-2 infection. One entry per CDR3 protein, called by TCRdb with MiXCR from the 5' RACE reads. Among roughly 93,000 distinct CDR3 sequences listed, 9.5% to 12% were seen once. Sequenced: whole blood. These TCRs come from an adult who was a healthcare worker with PCR-confirmed SARS-CoV-2 infection or an uninfected control (not recorded which).

This clonotype was seen a few times. This sequence joins TRBV11-2 and TRBJ2-3; no definite D call. The V gene lost 3 bases and the J gene lost 5 bases, with 9 bases spanning the gap. Germline CDR1 is SGHAT and CDR2 is FQNNGV. The CDR3 loop spans 13 amino acids. This chain's CDR3 is CASSFQVVDTQYF. For the CDR3, the DNA is TGTGCCAGCAGCTTCCAAGTTGTAGATACGCAGTATTTT.

This clonotype was detected ten times or more. This chain links TRBV29-1 with TRBJ2-7, with TRBD1 matching 8 bases. CDR3 length: 14 amino acids. Germline V gives CDR1 SQVTM, CDR2 ANQGSEA. Germline trimming cut 6 bases from V and 0 bases from J; bases unmatched to any gene: 7. The CDR3 loop is CSVNQGAFSYEQYF. The CDR3 DNA reads as TGCAGCGTAAACCAGGGGGCGTTCTCCTACGAGCAGTACTTC.

This clonotype was recorded at least ten times. This chain uses TRBV11-3 with TRBJ1-3; 7 nucleotides match TRBD1. V dropped 5 bases and J dropped 4; count of bases not matched to a gene: 5. The CDR3 extends over 14 amino acids. The germline gives CDR1 SGHNT, CDR2 YENEEA. CDR3 DNA: TGTGCCAGCAGCCAAGGGGGCACAGGAAACACCATATATTTT. Amino acid sequence: CASSQGGTGNTIYF.

The chain combines TRBV14 with TRBJ1-1; no reliable D call. The CDR3 loop spans 14 amino acids. Per the germline V gene, CDR1 is SGHDN and CDR2 is FVKESK. V was pared by 4 bases and J by 4 bases, with 13 bases between. The chain's CDR3 is CASSPRLAGTEAFF. In DNA, the CDR3 is TGTGCCAGCAGCCCCCGTCTCGCCGGCACTGAAGCTTTCTTT.

The CDR3 region has the DNA TGTGCCAGCAGGCGGGCAGGGCTAGGGGCCCAGCATTTT. This translates into CASRRAGLGAQHF. The chain recombines TRBV2 with TRBJ1-5, with a weak D call TRBD1 (5 bases). This CDR3 has 13 residues. V shed 6 bases and J shed 11 bases, with 17 bases lying between them. Per the germline V gene, CDR1 is SNHLY and CDR2 is FYNNEI.

Comments on this clonotype: One junction end does not reproduce the germline sequence, and a read error may be involved. V gene TRBV18 combines with J gene TRBJ1-1; weak D call: TRBD1 (6 bases). CDR1 and CDR2 (germline): KGHSH, LQKENI. The CDR3 has 15 residues. The CDR3: CVSSLLQGEGTEAFF. The CDR3 coding sequence is TGTGTCAGCTCACTGTTACAGGGTGAGGGCACTGAAGCTTTCTTT.

This clonotype was seen a few times. Since a much larger clone is just one base distant, this may be a read error. This chain joins TRBV7-2 and TRBJ1-5; D is uncertain. Germline assignment: CDR1 SGHTA and CDR2 FQGNSA. This CDR3 spans 12 amino acids. CDR3 DNA sequence: TGTGTCAGCAGCCACAATAATCAGCCCCAGCATTTT. It is translated as CVSSHNNQPQHF.

V gene TRBV7-2 combines with J gene TRBJ2-3; 10 bases map to TRBD1. The length of the CDR3 is 16 residues. Trimming at V came to 5 bases and at J to 2 bases, leaving 7 bases not matched to a gene. Germline-derived CDR1 and CDR2 are SGHTA and FQGNSA. The CDR3 reads CASSLGTGALTDTQYF. The CDR3 region has the DNA TGTGCCAGCAGCCTAGGGACAGGGGCCCTCACAGATACGCAGTATTTT.

This clonotype has at least ten counts. This chain uses TRBV6-1 with TRBJ1-1; 10 bases match TRBD1. Per the germline V gene, CDR1 is MNHNS and CDR2 is SASEGT. Losses at the gene ends were 8 bases for V and 3 bases for J; bases not matched to a gene: 9. The CDR3 runs 15 residues. CDR3 coding DNA: TGTGCCAGCGGGGACAGGGGCTTTAAGGACACTGAAGCTTTCTTT. This gives the protein CASGDRGFKDTEAFF.

There are many counts of this clonotype. This chain joins TRBV25-1 and TRBJ2-3; 7 nucleotides match TRBD2. Per the germline V gene, CDR1 is MGHDK and CDR2 is SYGVNS. Trimming cost V 6 bases and J 2 bases; bases outside gene matches: 5. CDR3 size: 14 residues. The CDR3 DNA reads as TGTGCCAGCAGCCTAGCGGCCGACACAGATACGCAGTATTTT. This gives the protein CASSLAADTDTQYF.

The chain links TRBV4-2 to TRBJ2-1, with TRBD2 matching 7 bases. This CDR3 comprises 16 residues. V lost 0 bases and J lost 12; bases outside the gene matches: 14. Germline V gene data show CDR1 as LGHNA and CDR2 as YNFKEQ. The CDR3 is CASSQDVAGVGLGQFF. CDR3 sequence (DNA): TGTGCCAGCAGCCAAGATGTCGCGGGGGTAGGCCTTGGGCAGTTCTTC.

The chain carries TRBV11-2 and TRBJ2-7; 9 bases are shared with TRBD1. This CDR3 spans 16 amino acids. Germline values: CDR1 SGHAT, CDR2 FQNNGV. Trimming cost V 5 bases and J 5 bases; bases outside gene matches: 13. CDR3 DNA sequence: TGTGCCAGCAGCCCGACGGACAGGGGAGAACAGGACGAGCAGTACTTC. As protein: CASSPTDRGEQDEQYF.

The chain recombines TRBV6-5 with TRBJ2-2; a possible D gene is TRBD2 (6 bases). The germline V gene has CDR1 MNHEY and CDR2 SVGAGI. This CDR3 is built from 15 residues. V lost 5 bases to trimming and J lost 5 bases, with 15 bases between them. CDR3 sequence reads: CASSESGFGTGELFF. The CDR3 nucleotides are TGTGCCAGCAGTGAGAGCGGGTTTGGGACCGGGGAGCTGTTTTTT.

J is TRBJ2-3 and V is TRBV7-6; D unresolved. Per germline, CDR1 SGHVS and CDR2 FNYEAQ. There are 14 residues in the CDR3. V gave up 5 bases and J gave up 1 base, with 10 bases separating them. CDR3 in amino acids: CASSLRPGTDTQYF. The CDR3 DNA is TGTGCCAGCAGCCTCCGGCCCGGCACAGATACGCAGTATTTT.

This chain links TRBV28 with TRBJ2-1; TRBD1 matches at 8 bases. V trimming: 6 bases; J trimming: 3 bases; junction bases outside the gene matches: 10. In germline, CDR1 is MDHEN, CDR2 SYDVKM. CDR3 length equals 16 residues. The CDR3 spells CASSARTGRNYNEQFF. DNA for the CDR3: TGTGCCAGCAGCGCTCGGACAGGGAGGAACTACAATGAGCAGTTCTTC.

The sample holds a few counts of this clonotype. The V call is TRBV20-1, the J call TRBJ2-7; TRBD2 agrees at 10 bases. This CDR3 spans 17 amino acids. CDR1 is DFQATT, CDR2 SNEGSKA, per germline (reference sequence). V trimming: 1 base; J trimming: 4 bases; junction bases outside the gene matches: 13. The CDR3 loop reads CSARALAGVPEPYEQYF. The CDR3 DNA sequence: TGCAGTGCTAGAGCCCTAGCGGGGGTCCCCGAACCTTACGAGCAGTACTTC.

This clonotype was seen at least ten times. The chain employs TRBV20-1 and TRBJ1-5; 8 bases fit TRBD1. CDR3 size: 16 residues. Germline values: CDR1 DFQATT, CDR2 SNEGSKA (reference sequence). V was pared by 6 bases and J by 4 bases, with 14 bases of the junction left unmatched. The CDR3 here is CSATRGQGTQNQPQHF. As DNA, the CDR3 is TGCAGTGCCACGCGAGGACAGGGAACCCAAAATCAGCCCCAGCATTTT.

The chain couples TRBV12-2 to TRBJ2-7; the D call in the table, TRBD2, was not verified against the DNA. TRBV12-2 is designated a pseudogene. The CDR3 has 15 amino acids. The chain's CDR3 is CASRRGLAGRYEQYF. CDR3 DNA: TGTGCAAGTCGCCGCGGACTAGCGGGGCGATACGAGCAGTACTTC.

This chain uses TRBV20-1 with TRBJ2-7; TRBD1 matches at 8 bases. The CDR3 is made up of 13 amino acids. The J segment lost 6 bases and the V segment lost 3 bases, leaving 7 bases of the junction unmatched. CDR1 DFQATT and CDR2 SNEGSKA come from the germline V gene (reference sequence). This CDR3 reads CSARTGVFGEQYF. CDR3 DNA: TGCAGTGCTAGGACAGGGGTTTTTGGCGAGCAGTACTTC.

The table lists this clonotype with many counts. This chain links TRBV11-2 with TRBJ1-2, with 7 bases aligning to TRBD1. CDR3 length: 12 amino acids. Germline assignment: CDR1 SGHAT and CDR2 FQNNGV. The ends lost 6 bases at V and 5 bases at J; junction bases unmatched: 3. DNA of the CDR3: TGTGCCAGCAGACAGGGGATTTATGGCTACACCTTC. It is translated as CASRQGIYGYTF. The full variable domain, in which reference TRBV11-2 and TRBJ1-2 provide the parts outside the CDR3, is EAGVAQSPRYKIIEKRQSVAFWCNPISGHATLYWYQQILGQGPKLLIQFQNNGVVDDSQLPKDRFSAERLKGVDSTLKIQPAKLEDSAVYLCASRQGIYGYTFGSGTRLTVV.